Below are 8 T cell receptor beta chains sequenced from a single sample in a study of blood T cell repertoires in COVID-19. Some clones are missing from TCRdb's copy, which holds only in-frame ones; the method was immunoSEQ multiplex PCR. The sample shows 250,000 to 300,000 clones, 89% of them seen only once. The material sequenced was peripheral blood. The source is a man aged 50-59 years with acute or convalescent COVID-19.

V is TRBV2 and J is TRBJ2-7; TRBD1 aligns across 10 bases. Germline V gene data show CDR1 as SNHLY and CDR2 as FYNNEI. Losses at the gene ends were 10 bases for V and 0 bases for J; bases not matched to a gene: 9. This CDR3 contains 15 residues. The CDR3 loop is CATTRDRGSSYEQYF. The DNA for the CDR3 is TGTGCCACCACCCGGGACAGGGGAAGCTCCTACGAGCAGTACTTC.

This chain links TRBV6-5 with TRBJ1-2; TRBD1 matches at 7 bases. The CDR3 runs to 14 residues. The germline V gene encodes CDR1 MNHEY and CDR2 SVGAGI. The J segment lost 5 bases and the V segment lost 6 bases, leaving 9 bases of the junction unmatched. This CDR3 is CASRTTGVGYGYTF. DNA for the CDR3: TGTGCCAGCAGGACCACAGGGGTCGGTTATGGCTACACCTTC.

The chain couples TRBV18 to TRBJ2-1; 8 positions match TRBD1. The CDR3 consists of 12 residues. With V trimmed by 4 bases and J by 9 bases, 2 bases remained unmatched. In germline, CDR1 is KGHSH, CDR2 LQKENI. The CDR3 spells CASSLDRAEQFF. DNA of the CDR3: TGTGCCAGCTCACTGGACAGGGCTGAGCAGTTCTTC.

The V call is TRBV7-9, the J call TRBJ1-1; maybe TRBD1 (6 bases). CDR1 and CDR2 from the germline V gene are SEHNR and FQNEAQ (reference sequence). The CDR3 runs to 11 residues. Trimming left V 5 bases short and J 8 bases short, with 9 bases between. The CDR3 DNA sequence: TGTGCCAGCAGCGTCGACAGGGAAGCTTTCTTT. Encoded protein: CASSVDREAFF.

This clone showed up just once. The chain employs TRBV7-2 and TRBJ1-2; 9 nucleotides align to TRBD1. The germline V gene has CDR1 SGHTA and CDR2 FQGNSA. After removal of 4 bases from V and 8 bases from J, the junction contained 8 bases not matched to a gene. The CDR3 has 14 residues. The CDR3 is CASSSTGTGNGYTF. CDR3 nucleotides: TGTGCCAGCAGCTCAACCGGGACAGGGAACGGCTACACCTTC.

The chain recombines TRBV12-3 or TRBV12-4 with TRBJ1-6; unclear D gene. The CDR3 has 12 residues. The V and J ends lost 4 bases and 14 bases respectively, with 12 bases between them. Written as DNA, the CDR3 is TGTGCCAGCAGTTCCACTATCAAGGCCCTCCACTTT. This sequence encodes CASSSTIKALHF.

The rearrangement links TRBV7-9 to TRBJ1-1; no firm D call. Germline V gene sequence: CDR1 SEHNR, CDR2 FQNEAQ (reference sequence). The V gene lost 2 bases and the J gene lost 0 bases, with 7 bases spanning the gap. This CDR3 comprises 14 residues. The CDR3 nucleotides read TGTGCCAGCAGCTTAAGCTCAATGAACACTGAAGCTTTCTTT. Its protein product is CASSLSSMNTEAFF.

There are a few counts of this clone. The genes are TRBV14 and TRBJ2-1; weak D call: TRBD2 (6 bases). The V end was cut by 3 bases, the J end by 9 bases, with 6 bases between. The CDR3 sequence is 11 residues long. Germline CDR1 is SGHDN and CDR2 is FVKESK. The CDR3 loop is CASSQGGEQFF. In DNA form, the CDR3 reads TGTGCCAGCAGCCAGGGGGGTGAGCAGTTCTTC.